This T cell receptor beta chain was observed in a study of Graves' ophthalmopathy and Graves' hyperthyroidism. The CDR3 is made up of 18 amino acids. V gave up 3 bases and J gave up 0 bases; unmatched junction bases: 6. Germline V CDR1 and CDR2: SGDLS, YYNGEE. RNA transcripts were the template, and TCR beta CDR3 regions were amplified from them. First-round RT-PCR used HTBI primers; second-round multiplex PCR followed. TCRdb ran MiXCR on the multiplex PCR reads and lists one entry per CDR3 protein. The sample records a few hundred thousand distinct CDR3 sequences, approximately 35% being singletons. General study points: Classification of ophthalmopathy versus stable hyperthyroidism by a 13-signature model yielded just under 90% sensitivity and just under 84% specificity.

The table lists this clonotype with a few counts. Its antigen is as yet unknown. The chain combines TRBV9 with TRBJ2-6; 10 positions agree with TRBD1. This TCR was recovered from an adult man with Graves' hyperthyroidism. The sequenced material came from peripheral blood or thyroid tissue (not recorded which). For the CDR3, the DNA is TGTGCCAGCAGCGCAGACAGGGGGCCGAGCTCTGGGGCCAACGTCCTGACTTTC. Translation: CASSADRGPSSGANVLTF.